Presented here are 6 T cell receptor beta chains from one specimen sequenced in a study of long-term antiretroviral therapy in people with HIV. A v3.0 immunoSEQ assay was performed at survey level. The repertoire was sequenced with immunoSEQ multiplex PCR; TCRdb's copy has only in-frame clones and lacks some. The profile shows around 15,000 clones, 70% to 90% of them singletons. The specimen was unsorted PBMCs, collected 0.5 years after starting antiretroviral therapy. These receptors were collected from a woman between 40 and 55 years old with HIV.

The chain links TRBV19 to TRBJ1-1; D uncertain. Germline V gives CDR1 LNHDA, CDR2 SQIVND (reference sequence). V dropped 5 bases and J dropped 1 base, with 17 bases sitting between them. CDR3 length: 16 residues. The CDR3 is CASSVLVTGRNTEAFF. For the CDR3, the DNA is TGTGCCAGTAGTGTCCTTGTGACCGGCCGGAACACTGAAGCTTTCTTT.

The chain joins TRBV10-3 to TRBJ2-7; D gene uncertain. The CDR3 has 12 amino acids. Trimming shortened V by 4 bases and J by 7 bases, and 11 bases separated the two germline ends. Germline V gene sequence: CDR1 ENHRY, CDR2 SYGVKD. The CDR3 sequence: CAISVVGIEQYF. In DNA, the CDR3 is TGTGCCATCAGTGTGGTTGGGATTGAGCAGTACTTC.

J is TRBJ2-1 and V is TRBV4-2; unclear D gene. The CDR3 length is 13 residues. V was cut by 1 base and J by 9 bases, with 10 bases left in between. The germline V gene has CDR1 LGHNA and CDR2 YNFKEQ. The CDR3 DNA sequence: TGTGCCAGCAGCCAAGGGTCGCTTTTTGAGCAGTTCTTC. This codes for CASSQGSLFEQFF.

This sequence joins TRBV28 and TRBJ2-1; D tentatively fits TRBD1 or TRBD2 (5 bases each). Germline CDR1 and CDR2: MDHEN and SYDVKM. The V end was cut by 3 bases, the J end by 5 bases, with 17 bases between. The CDR3 consists of 16 residues. The CDR3 coding sequence is TGTGCCAGCAGTTTTTACTTGGGCAGGGACGACAATGAGCAGTTCTTC. Encoded protein: CASSFYLGRDDNEQFF. The full variable domain, with the rest looked up from reference TRBV28 and TRBJ2-1, is DVKVTQSSRYLVKRTGEKVFLECVQDMDHENMFWYRQDPGLGLRLIYFSYDVKMKEKGDIPEGYSVSREKKERFSLILESASTNQTSMYLCASSFYLGRDDNEQFFGPGTRLTVL.

This sequence joins TRBV15 and TRBJ1-1; D is unresolved. The germline V and J ends were trimmed by 0 bases and 0 bases, with 11 bases remaining between them. CDR3 length: 16 amino acids. The germline V gene has CDR1 LNHNV and CDR2 YYDKDF (reference sequence). The CDR3 protein is CATSRDLMGMNTEAFF. The CDR3 DNA sequence: TGTGCCACCAGCAGAGATCTTATGGGCATGAACACTGAAGCTTTCTTT.

This chain connects TRBV6-5 to TRBJ2-7, with 7 bases lining up with TRBD1. V lost 0 bases, J lost 3 bases, and 5 bases stayed unmatched. Germline CDR1 and CDR2: MNHEY and SVGAGI. The CDR3 spans 15 residues. The CDR3 coding sequence is TGTGCCAGCAGTTACTCGCGACAGGGATACTACGAGCAGTACTTC. Its protein is CASSYSRQGYYEQYF.